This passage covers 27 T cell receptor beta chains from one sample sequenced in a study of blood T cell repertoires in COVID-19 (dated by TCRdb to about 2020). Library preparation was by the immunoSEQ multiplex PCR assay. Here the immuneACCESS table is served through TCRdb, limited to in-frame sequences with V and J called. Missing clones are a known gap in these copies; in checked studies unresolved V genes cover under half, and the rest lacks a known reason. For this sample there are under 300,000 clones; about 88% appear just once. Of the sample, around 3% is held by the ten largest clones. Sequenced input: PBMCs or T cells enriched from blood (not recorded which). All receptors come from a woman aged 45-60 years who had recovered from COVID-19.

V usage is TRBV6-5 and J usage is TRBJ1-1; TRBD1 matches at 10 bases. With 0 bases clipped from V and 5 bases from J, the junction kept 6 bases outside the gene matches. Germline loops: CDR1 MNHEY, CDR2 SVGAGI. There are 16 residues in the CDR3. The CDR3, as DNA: TGTGCCAGCAGTTACTCCACGACAGGGGGCCGGACTGAAGCTTTCTTT. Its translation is CASSYSTTGGRTEAFF.

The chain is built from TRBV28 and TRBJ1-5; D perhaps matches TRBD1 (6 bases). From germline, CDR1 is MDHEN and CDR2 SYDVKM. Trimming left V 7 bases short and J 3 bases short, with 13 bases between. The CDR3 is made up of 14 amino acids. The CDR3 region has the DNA TGTGCCAGCACCCCGAGGGGGATCAATCAGCCCCAGCATTTT. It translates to CASTPRGINQPQHF.

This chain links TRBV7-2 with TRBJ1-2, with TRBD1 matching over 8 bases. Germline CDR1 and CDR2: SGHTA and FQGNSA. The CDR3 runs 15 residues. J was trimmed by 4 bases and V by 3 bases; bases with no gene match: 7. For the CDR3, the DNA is TGTGCCAGCAGCTTTGGACAGGGAGATCTCTATGGCTACACCTTC. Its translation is CASSFGQGDLYGYTF.

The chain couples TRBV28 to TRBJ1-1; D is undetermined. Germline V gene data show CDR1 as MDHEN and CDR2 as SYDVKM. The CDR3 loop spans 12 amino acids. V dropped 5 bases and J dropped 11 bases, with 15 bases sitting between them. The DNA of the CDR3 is TGTGCCAGCAGTCCGATCTCTGCTCGGGCTTTCTTT. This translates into CASSPISARAFF.

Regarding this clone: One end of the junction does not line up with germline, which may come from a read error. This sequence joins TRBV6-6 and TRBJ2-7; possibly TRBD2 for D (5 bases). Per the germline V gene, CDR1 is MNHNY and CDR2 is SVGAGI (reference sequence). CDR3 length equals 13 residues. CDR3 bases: TGTGCCAGCAGTTACTCGGACTCCCACGAGCAGTACTTC. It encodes CASSYSDSHEQYF.

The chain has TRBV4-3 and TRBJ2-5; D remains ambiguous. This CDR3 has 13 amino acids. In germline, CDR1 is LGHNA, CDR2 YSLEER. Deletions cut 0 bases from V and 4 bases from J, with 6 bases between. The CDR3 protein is CASSQDRGETQYF. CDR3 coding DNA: TGCGCCAGCAGCCAAGATAGAGGAGAGACCCAGTACTTC.

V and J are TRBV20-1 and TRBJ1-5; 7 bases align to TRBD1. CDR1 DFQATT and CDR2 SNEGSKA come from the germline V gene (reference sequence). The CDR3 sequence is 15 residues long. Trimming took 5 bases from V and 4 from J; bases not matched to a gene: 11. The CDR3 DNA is TGCAGTGCTCGTGACCGGGGACAGAATAATCAGCCCCAGCATTTT. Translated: CSARDRGQNNQPQHF.

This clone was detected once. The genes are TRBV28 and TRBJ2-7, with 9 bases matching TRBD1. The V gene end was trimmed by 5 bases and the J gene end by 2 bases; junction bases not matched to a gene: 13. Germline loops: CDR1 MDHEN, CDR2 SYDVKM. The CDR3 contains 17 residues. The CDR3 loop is CASSRTTGGSGAYEQYF. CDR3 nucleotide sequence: TGTGCCAGCAGTCGGACAACAGGGGGCAGCGGGGCCTACGAGCAGTACTTC.

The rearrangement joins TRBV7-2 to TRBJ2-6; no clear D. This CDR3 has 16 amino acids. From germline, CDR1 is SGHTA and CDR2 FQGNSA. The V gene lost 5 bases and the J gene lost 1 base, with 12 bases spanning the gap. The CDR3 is CASSRVAASGANVLTF. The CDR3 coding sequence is TGTGCCAGCAGCCGCGTTGCGGCGTCTGGGGCCAACGTCCTGACTTTC.

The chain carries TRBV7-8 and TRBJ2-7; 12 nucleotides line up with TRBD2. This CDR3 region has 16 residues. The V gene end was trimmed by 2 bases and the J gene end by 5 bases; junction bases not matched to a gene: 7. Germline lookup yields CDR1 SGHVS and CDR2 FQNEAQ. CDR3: CASSLRGTSGFHEQYF. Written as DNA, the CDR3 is TGTGCCAGCAGCTTAAGGGGGACTAGCGGGTTCCACGAGCAGTACTTC.

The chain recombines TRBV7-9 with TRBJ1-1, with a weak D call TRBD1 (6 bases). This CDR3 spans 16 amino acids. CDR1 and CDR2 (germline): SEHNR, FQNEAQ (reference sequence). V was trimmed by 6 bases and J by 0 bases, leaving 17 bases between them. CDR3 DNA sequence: TGTGCCAGCAGACATTACATTAGGGACATGAACACTGAAGCTTTCTTT. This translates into CASRHYIRDMNTEAFF.

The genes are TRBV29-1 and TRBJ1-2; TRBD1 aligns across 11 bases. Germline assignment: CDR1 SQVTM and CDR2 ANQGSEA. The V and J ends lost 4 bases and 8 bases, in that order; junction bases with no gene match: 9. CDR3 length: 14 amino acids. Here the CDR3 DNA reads TGCAGCGTTGGCCGGGACAGGGGGGATGAGGGCTACACCTTC. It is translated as CSVGRDRGDEGYTF.

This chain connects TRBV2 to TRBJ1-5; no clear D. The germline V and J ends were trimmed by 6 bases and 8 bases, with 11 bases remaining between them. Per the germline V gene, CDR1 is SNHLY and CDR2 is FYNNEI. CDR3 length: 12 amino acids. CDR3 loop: CASSRGWEPQHF. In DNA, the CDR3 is TGTGCCAGCAGCAGAGGTTGGGAGCCCCAGCATTTT.

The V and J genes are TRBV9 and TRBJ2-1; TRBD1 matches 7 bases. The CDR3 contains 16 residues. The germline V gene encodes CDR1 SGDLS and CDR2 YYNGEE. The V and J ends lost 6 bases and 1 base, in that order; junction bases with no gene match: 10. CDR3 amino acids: CASTPDPGQSYNEQFF. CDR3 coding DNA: TGTGCCAGCACCCCAGATCCGGGACAGTCCTACAATGAGCAGTTCTTC.

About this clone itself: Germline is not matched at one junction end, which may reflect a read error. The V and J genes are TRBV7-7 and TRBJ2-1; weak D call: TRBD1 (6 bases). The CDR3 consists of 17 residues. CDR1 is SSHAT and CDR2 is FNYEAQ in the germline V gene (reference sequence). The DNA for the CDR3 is TGTGCTAGCAGCCCTTTATTATCGGGACATCCCTACAATGAGCAGTTCTTC. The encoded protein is CASSPLLSGHPYNEQFF. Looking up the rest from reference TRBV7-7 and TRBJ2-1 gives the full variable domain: GAGVSQSPRYKVTKRGQDVTLRCDPISSHATLYWYQQALGQGPEFLTYFNYEAQPDKSGLPSDRFSAERPEGSISTLTIQRTEQRDSAMYRCASSPLLSGHPYNEQFFGPGTRLTVL.

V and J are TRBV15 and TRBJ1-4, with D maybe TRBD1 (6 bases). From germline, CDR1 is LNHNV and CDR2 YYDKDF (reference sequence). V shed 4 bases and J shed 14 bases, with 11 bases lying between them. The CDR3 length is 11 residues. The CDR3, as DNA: TGTGCCACCAGCAAGTCAGGACAGCTGTTTTTT. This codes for CATSKSGQLFF. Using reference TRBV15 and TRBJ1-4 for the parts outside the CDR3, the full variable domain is DAMVIQNPRYQVTQFGKPVTLSCSQTLNHNVMYWYQQKSSQAPKLLFHYYDKDFNNEADTPDNFQSRRPNTSFCFLDIRSPGLGDTAMYLCATSKSGQLFFGSGTQLSVL.

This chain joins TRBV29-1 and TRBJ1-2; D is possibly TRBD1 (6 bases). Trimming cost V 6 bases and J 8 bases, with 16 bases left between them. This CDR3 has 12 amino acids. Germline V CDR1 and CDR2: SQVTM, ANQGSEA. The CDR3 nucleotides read TGCAGCGTAAAAGGGGGGGGCAACGGCTACACCTTC. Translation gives CSVKGGGNGYTF.

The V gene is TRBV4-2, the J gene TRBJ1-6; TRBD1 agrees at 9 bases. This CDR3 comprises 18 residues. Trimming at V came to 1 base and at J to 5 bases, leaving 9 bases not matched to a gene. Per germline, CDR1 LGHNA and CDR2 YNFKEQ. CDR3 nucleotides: TGTGCCAGCAGCCAAGCTCCCTCCCGACAGGGGGATAATTCACCCCTCCACTTT. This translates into CASSQAPSRQGDNSPLHF.

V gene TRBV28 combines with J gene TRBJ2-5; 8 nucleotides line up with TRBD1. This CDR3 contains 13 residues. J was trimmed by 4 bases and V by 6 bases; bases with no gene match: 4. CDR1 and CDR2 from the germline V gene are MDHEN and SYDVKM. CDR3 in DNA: TGTGCCAGCAGACCAGGGGGCTCAGAGACCCAGTACTTC. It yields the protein CASRPGGSETQYF.

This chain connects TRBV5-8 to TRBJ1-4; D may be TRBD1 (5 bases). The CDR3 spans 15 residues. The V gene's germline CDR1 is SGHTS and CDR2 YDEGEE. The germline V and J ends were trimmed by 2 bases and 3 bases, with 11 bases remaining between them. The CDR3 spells CASSLGVGANEKLFF. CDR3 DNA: TGTGCCAGCAGCTTAGGGGTTGGAGCTAATGAAAAACTGTTTTTT.

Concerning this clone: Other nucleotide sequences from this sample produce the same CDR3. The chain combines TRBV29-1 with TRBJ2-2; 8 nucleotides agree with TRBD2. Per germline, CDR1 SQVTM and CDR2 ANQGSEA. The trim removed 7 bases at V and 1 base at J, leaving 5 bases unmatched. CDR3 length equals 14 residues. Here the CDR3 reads CSAAGALNTGELFF. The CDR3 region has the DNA TGCAGCGCAGCGGGAGCGTTGAACACCGGGGAGCTGTTTTTT.

The CDR3 DNA follows: TGTGCCAGCAGTCACAGGACCGGGAACACTGAAGCTTTCTTT. It yields the protein CASSHRTGNTEAFF. The V and J genes are TRBV3-1 (or the pseudogene TRBV3-2) and TRBJ1-1, with D possibly TRBD1 on 5 matching bases. The CDR3 sequence is 14 residues long. V lost 6 bases, J lost 1 base, and 12 bases lay in between. Germline loops: CDR1 LGHDT, CDR2 YNNKEL (reference sequence).

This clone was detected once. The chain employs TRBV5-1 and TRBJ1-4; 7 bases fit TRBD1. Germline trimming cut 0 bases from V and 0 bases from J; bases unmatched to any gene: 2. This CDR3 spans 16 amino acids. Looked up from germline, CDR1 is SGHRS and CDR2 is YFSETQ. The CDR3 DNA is TGCGCCAGCAGCTTGGACAGGGGCACAACTAATGAAAAACTGTTTTTT. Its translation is CASSLDRGTTNEKLFF.

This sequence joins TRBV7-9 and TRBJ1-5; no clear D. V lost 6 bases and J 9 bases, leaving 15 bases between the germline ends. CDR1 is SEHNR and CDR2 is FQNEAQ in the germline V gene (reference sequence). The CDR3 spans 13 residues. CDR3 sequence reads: CASSFGVRGPQHF. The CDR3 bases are TGTGCCAGCAGTTTCGGGGTCCGTGGGCCCCAGCATTTT.

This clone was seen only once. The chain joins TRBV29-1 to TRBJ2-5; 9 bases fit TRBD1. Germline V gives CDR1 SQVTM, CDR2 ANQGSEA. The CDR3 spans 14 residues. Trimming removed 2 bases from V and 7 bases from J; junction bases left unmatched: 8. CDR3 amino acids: CSVESGQGPGTQYF. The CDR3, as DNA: TGCAGCGTTGAATCGGGACAGGGTCCAGGGACCCAGTACTTC.

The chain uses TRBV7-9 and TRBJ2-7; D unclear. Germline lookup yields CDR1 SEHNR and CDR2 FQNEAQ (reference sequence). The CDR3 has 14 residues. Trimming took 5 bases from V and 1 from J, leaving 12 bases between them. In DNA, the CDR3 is TGTGCCAGCAGCCACTACCTTAGATCCTACGAGCAGTACTTC. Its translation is CASSHYLRSYEQYF.

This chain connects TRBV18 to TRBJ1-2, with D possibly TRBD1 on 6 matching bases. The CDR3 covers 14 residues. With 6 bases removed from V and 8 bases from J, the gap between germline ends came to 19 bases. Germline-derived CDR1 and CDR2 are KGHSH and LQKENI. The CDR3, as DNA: TGTGCCAGCTCTCTGAACCAGGGACAAGGCGGCTACACCTTC. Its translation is CASSLNQGQGGYTF.